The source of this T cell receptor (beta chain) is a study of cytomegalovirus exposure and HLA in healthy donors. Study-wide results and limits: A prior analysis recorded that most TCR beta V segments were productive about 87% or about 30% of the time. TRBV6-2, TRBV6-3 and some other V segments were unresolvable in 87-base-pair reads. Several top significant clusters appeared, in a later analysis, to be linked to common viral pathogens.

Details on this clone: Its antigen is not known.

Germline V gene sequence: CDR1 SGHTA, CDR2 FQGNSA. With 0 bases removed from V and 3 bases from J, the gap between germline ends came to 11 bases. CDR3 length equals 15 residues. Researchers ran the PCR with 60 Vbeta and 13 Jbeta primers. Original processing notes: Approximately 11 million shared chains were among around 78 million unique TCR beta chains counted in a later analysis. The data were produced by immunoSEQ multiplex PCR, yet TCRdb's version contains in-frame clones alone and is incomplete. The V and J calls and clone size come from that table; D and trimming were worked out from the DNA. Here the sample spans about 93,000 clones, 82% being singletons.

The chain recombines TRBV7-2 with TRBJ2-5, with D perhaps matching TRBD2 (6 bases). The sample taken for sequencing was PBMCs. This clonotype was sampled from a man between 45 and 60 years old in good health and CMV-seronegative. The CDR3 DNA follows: TGTGCCAGCAGCTTAGCGGGAGGAACGGAAGAGACCCAGTACTTC. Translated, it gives CASSLAGGTEETQYF.